The 11 T cell receptor beta chains reported below all come from one sample, sequenced in a study of monozygotic twins with inflammatory bowel disease (dated by TCRdb to the late 2010s). Library method: 5' RACE. This sample was sequenced with an Illumina HiSeq 2500. Each CDR3 protein sequence appears as one entry after TCRdb reprocessed the reads, and no DNA is included. The record for this sample contains fewer than 450,000 distinct CDR3 sequences. Together, the top ten hold 2.6% of the sample. The sample taken for sequencing was blood. These receptor sequences come from a human donor with ulcerative colitis or Crohn's disease, or a healthy co-twin of an affected twin (not recorded which).

The rearrangement uses TRBV6-1 and TRBJ2-3; TCRdb designates TRBD2, a call that cannot be tested without DNA. The CDR3 length is 19 residues. Germline V gene lookup returns CDR1 MNHNS and CDR2 SASEGT. The CDR3 here is CASSESVAGALQGTDTQYF.

The CDR3 loop reads CASSAGRGSYNEQFF. The chain has TRBV2 and TRBJ2-1. Germline V gene sequence: CDR1 SNHLY, CDR2 FYNNEI. The length of the CDR3 is 15 residues.

This chain links TRBV11-3 with TRBJ1-6. The CDR3 runs to 13 residues. Germline-derived CDR1 and CDR2 are SGHNT and YENEEA. The CDR3 here is CASSFTFNSPLHF.

CDR3 amino acids: CASSFRTGGQPQHF. The chain has TRBV28 and TRBJ1-5; the TCRdb call, TRBD1, lacks DNA for checking. CDR1 MDHEN and CDR2 SYDVKM come from the germline V gene. The CDR3 totals 14 residues. Combining the CDR3 with reference TRBV28 and TRBJ1-5 gives the whole variable domain DVKVTQSSRYLVKRTGEKVFLECVQDMDHENMFWYRQDPGLGLRLIYFSYDVKMKEKGDIPEGYSVSREKKERFSLILESASTNQTSMYLCASSFRTGGQPQHFGDGTRLSIL.

The V and J genes are TRBV11-1 and TRBJ2-3; with no DNA, the TCRdb D assignment of TRBD1 cannot be verified. The CDR3 has 16 amino acids. The germline V gene encodes CDR1 SGHAT and CDR2 FQDESV (reference sequence). CDR3 protein: CASSSEGRQVTDTQYF.

The chain is built from TRBV29-1 and TRBJ2-5; TCRdb's D call of TRBD1 is untestable without DNA. CDR1 and CDR2 (germline): SQVTM, ANQGSEA. The CDR3 is 13 residues long. This chain's CDR3 is CSETSGTRETQYF.

The V gene is TRBV6-5, the J gene TRBJ2-1; with no DNA, the TCRdb D assignment of TRBD1 cannot be verified. The length of the CDR3 is 14 residues. Germline V gene data show CDR1 as MNHEY and CDR2 as SVGAGI. The CDR3 loop reads CASSYRQQGGEQFF.

The genes are TRBV4-2 and TRBJ2-1; no DNA is available, so the TRBD2 call from TCRdb remains unchecked. This CDR3 region has 17 residues. CDR1 and CDR2 from the germline V gene are LGHNA and YNFKEQ. Here the CDR3 reads CASSQEGLAGGRGEQFF.

This chain connects TRBV6-2 or TRBV6-3 to TRBJ1-1; the D call from TCRdb, TRBD1, cannot be confirmed without DNA. The CDR3 has 15 amino acids. Germline-derived CDR1 and CDR2 are MNHEY and SVGEGT. CDR3 sequence: CASSYGGQWGTEAFF.

V usage is TRBV6-1 and J usage is TRBJ2-2. The CDR3 has 13 residues. Germline loops: CDR1 MNHNS, CDR2 SASEGT. CDR3 protein: CASIAGWAGELFF.

The rearrangement links TRBV20-1 to TRBJ2-1; as DNA is missing, the TRBD1 call by TCRdb cannot be tested. Germline V gene data show CDR1 as DFQATT and CDR2 as SNEGSKA (reference sequence). The CDR3 extends over 16 amino acids. This CDR3 reads CSAKSYGGESYNEQFF.